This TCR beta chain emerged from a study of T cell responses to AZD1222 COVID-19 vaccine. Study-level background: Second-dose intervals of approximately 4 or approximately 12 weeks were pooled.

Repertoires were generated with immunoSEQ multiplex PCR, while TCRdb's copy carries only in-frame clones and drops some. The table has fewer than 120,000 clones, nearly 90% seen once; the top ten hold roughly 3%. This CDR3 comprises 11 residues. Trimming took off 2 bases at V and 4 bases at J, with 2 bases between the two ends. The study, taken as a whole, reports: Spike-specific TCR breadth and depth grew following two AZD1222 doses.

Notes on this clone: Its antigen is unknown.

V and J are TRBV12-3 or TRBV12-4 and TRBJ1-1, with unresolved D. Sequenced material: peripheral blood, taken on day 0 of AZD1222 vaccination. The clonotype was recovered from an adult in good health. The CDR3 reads CASSLSTEAFF. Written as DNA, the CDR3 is TGTGCCAGCAGTTTATCCACTGAAGCTTTCTTT.